This entry is about one T cell receptor (beta chain). Its cognate antigen is unknown. These data belong to a study of T cell responses to AZD1222 COVID-19 vaccine. Some clones are missing from TCRdb's copy, which holds only in-frame ones; the method was immunoSEQ multiplex PCR. The table includes 150,000 to 200,000 clones, under 95% detected once. Study-wide results and limits: Among the donors, most were white British and more were female, and clonal diversity was possibly underestimated. The CD4 TCRs associated with vaccination extended across spike and predominated at 160-218 and 743-854. Close to half of spike-specific TCRs reportedly recognize unmutated variant regions. Recipients of two AZD1222 doses showed rising Spike-specific TCR breadth and depth.

CDR1 ENHRY and CDR2 SYGVKD come from the germline V gene. This CDR3 comprises 14 residues. V shed 6 bases, J shed 4 bases, and the junction held 5 bases outside the gene matches. The sequence was obtained from an adult who received the AZD1222 COVID-19 vaccine. The chain uses TRBV10-3 and TRBJ2-7, with 11 bases aligning to TRBD2. This specimen was peripheral blood, taken 28 days after the second AZD1222 dose. CDR3 sequence: CAIRGGTSGYEQYF. The CDR3 DNA follows: TGTGCCATCAGGGGCGGGACTAGCGGTTACGAGCAGTACTTC.